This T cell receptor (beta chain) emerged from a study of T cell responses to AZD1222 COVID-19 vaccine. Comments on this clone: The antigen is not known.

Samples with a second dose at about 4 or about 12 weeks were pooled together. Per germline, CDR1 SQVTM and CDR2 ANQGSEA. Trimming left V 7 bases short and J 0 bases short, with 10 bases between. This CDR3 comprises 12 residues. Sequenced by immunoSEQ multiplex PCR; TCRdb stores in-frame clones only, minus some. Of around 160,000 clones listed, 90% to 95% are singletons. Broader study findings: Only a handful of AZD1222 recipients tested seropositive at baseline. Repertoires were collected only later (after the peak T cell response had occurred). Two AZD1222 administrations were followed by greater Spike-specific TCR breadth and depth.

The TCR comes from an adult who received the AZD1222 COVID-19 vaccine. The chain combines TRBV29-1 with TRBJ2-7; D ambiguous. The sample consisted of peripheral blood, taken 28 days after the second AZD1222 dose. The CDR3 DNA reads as TGCAGCGCTTCGGACGGCTCCTACGAGCAGTACTTC. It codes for CSASDGSYEQYF.